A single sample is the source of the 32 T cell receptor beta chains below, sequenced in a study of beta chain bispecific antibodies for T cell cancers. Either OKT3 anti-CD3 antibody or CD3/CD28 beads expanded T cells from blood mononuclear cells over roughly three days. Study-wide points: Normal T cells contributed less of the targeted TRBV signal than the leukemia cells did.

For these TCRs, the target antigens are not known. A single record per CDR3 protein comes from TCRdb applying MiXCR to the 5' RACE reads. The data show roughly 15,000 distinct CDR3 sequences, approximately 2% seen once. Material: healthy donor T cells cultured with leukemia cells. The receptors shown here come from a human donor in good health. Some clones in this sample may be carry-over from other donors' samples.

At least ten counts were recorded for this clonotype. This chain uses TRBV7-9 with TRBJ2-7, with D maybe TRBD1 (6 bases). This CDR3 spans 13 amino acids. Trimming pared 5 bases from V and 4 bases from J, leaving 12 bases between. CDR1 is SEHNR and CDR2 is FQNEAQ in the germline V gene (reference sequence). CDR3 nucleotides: TGTGCCAGCAGCATGCTGGGACATTACGAGCAGTACTTC. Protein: CASSMLGHYEQYF.

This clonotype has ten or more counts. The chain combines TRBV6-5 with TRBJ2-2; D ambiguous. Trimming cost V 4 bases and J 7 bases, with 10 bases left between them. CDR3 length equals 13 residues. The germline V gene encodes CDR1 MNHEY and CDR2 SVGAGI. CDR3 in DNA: TGTGCCAGCAGTTCTGGATTCGGCGGGGAGCTGTTTTTT. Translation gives CASSSGFGGELFF.

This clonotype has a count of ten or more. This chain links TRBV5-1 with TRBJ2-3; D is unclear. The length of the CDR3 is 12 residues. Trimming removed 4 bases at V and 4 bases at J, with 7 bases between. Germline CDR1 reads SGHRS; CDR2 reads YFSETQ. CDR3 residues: CASSVSADTQYF. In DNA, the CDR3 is TGCGCCAGCAGCGTGTCTGCAGATACGCAGTATTTT.

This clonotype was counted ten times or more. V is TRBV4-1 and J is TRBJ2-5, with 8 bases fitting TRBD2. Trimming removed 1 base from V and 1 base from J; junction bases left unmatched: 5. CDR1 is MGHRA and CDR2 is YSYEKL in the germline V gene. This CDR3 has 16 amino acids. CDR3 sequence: CASSQVLAGSQETQYF. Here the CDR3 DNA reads TGCGCCAGCAGCCAAGTGTTAGCGGGGAGCCAAGAGACCCAGTACTTC.

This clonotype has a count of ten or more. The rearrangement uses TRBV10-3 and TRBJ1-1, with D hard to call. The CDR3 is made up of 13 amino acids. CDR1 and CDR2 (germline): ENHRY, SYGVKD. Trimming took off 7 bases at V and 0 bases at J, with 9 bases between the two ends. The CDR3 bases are TGTGCCATCAAAAGAAATCTGAACACTGAAGCTTTCTTT. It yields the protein CAIKRNLNTEAFF.

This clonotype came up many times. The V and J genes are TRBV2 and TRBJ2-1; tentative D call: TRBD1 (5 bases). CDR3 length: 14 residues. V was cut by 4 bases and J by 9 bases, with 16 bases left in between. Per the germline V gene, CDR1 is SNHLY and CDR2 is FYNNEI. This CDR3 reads CASSARTRYGEQFF. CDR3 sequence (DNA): TGTGCCAGCAGTGCAAGGACAAGGTACGGTGAGCAGTTCTTC. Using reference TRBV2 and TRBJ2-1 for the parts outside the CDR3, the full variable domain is EPEVTQTPSHQVTQMGQEVILRCVPISNHLYFYWYRQILGQKVEFLVSFYNNEISEKSEIFDDQFSVERPDGSNFTLKIRSTKLEDSAMYFCASSARTRYGEQFFGPGTRLTVL.

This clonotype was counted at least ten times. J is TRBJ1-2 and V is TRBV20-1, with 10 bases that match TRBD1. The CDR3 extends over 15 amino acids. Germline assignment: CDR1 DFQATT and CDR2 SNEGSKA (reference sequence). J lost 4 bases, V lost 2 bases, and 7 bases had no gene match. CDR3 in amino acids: CSARSRDRGSYGYTF. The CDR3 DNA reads TGCAGTGCTAGATCAAGGGACAGGGGTTCCTATGGCTACACCTTC.

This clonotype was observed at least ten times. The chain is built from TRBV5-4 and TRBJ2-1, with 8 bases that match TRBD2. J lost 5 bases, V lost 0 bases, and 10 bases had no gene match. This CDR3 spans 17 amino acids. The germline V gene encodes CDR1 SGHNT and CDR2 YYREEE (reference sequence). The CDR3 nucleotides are TGTGCCAGCAGCTTGGGGGTGCGGGGGGCCTATAACAATGAGCAGTTCTTC. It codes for CASSLGVRGAYNNEQFF.

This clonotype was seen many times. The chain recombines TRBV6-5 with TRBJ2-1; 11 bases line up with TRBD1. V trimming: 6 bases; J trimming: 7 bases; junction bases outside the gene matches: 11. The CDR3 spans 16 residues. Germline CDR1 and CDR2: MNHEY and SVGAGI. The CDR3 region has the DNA TGTGCCAGCAGCCCCCGAAAGGACAGGGGGCCAAATGAGCAGTTCTTC. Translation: CASSPRKDRGPNEQFF.

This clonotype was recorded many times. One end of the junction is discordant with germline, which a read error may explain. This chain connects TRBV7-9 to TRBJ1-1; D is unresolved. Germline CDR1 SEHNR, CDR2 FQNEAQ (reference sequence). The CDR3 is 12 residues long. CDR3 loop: CASSFGRNEVFF. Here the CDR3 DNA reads TGTGCCAGCAGCTTCGGACGGAATGAAGTTTTCTTT.

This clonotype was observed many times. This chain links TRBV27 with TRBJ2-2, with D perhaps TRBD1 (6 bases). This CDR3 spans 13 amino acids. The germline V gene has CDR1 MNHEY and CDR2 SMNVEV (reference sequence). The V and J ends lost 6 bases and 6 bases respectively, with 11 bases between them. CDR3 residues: CASRTQGPGELFF. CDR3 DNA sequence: TGTGCCAGCAGAACCCAGGGGCCCGGGGAGCTGTTTTTT.

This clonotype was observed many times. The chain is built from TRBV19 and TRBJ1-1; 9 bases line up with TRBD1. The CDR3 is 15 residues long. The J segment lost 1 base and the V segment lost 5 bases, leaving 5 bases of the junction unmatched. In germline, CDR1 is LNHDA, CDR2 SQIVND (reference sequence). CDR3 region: CASSEDRGWNTEAFF. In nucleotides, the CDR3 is TGTGCCAGTAGTGAGGACAGGGGATGGAACACTGAAGCTTTCTTT.

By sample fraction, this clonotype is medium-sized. The CDR3 DNA sequence: TGCAGTGTCCCGGGGTCCTTTGGGGATGAGCAGTTCTTC. Translating gives CSVPGSFGDEQFF. This chain connects TRBV20-1 to TRBJ2-1, with D maybe TRBD2 (5 bases). The CDR3 runs 13 residues. Trimming removed 7 bases at V and 8 bases at J, with 18 bases between. CDR1 DFQATT and CDR2 SNEGSKA come from the germline V gene (reference sequence).

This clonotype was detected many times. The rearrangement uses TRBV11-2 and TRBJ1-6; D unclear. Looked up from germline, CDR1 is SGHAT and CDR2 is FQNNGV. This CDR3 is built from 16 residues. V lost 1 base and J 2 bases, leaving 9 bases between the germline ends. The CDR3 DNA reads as TGTGCCAGCAGCTTAGCGCTATCCCCCTATAATTCACCCCTCCACTTT. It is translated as CASSLALSPYNSPLHF.

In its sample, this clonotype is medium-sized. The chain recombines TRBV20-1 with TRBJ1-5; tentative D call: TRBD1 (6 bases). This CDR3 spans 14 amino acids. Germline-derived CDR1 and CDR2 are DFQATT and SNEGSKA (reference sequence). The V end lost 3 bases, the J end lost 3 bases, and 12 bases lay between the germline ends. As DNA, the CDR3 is TGCAGTGCTAGTCAGGGGTGGGACAATCAGCCCCAGCATTTT. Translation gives CSASQGWDNQPQHF.

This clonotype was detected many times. The CDR3 DNA is TGTGCCAGCAGTTCGAGCGGGGCATCGACCCAGTACTTC. Its translation: CASSSSGASTQYF. The chain is built from TRBV7-7 and TRBJ2-5, with 7 bases fitting TRBD2. This CDR3 contains 13 residues. Germline loops: CDR1 SSHAT, CDR2 FNYEAQ (reference sequence). V lost 6 bases, J lost 7 bases, and 8 bases stayed unmatched.

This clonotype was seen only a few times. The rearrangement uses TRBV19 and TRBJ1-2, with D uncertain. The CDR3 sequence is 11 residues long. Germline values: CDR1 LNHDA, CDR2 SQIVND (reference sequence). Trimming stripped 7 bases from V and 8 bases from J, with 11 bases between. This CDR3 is CASTDPLGYTF. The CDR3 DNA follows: TGTGCCAGTACTGACCCTCTAGGCTACACCTTC. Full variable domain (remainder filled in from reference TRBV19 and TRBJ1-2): DGGITQSPKYLFRKEGQNVTLSCEQNLNHDAMYWYRQDPGQGLRLIYYSQIVNDFQKGDIAEGYSVSREKKESFPLTVTSAQKNPTAFYLCASTDPLGYTFGSGTRLTVV.

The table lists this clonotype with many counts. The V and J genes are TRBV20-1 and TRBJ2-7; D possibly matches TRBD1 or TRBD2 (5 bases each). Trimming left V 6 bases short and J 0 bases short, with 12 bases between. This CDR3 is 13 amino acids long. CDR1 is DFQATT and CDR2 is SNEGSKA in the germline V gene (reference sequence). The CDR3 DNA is TGCAGTGCCTGGGGACGGAACTCCTACGAGCAGTACTTC. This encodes CSAWGRNSYEQYF.

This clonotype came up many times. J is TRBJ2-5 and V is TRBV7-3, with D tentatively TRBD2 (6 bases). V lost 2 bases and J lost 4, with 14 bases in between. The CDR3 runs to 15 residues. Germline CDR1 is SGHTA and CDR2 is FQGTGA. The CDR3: CASSLSPGDGETQYF. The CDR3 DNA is TGTGCCAGCAGCTTATCCCCGGGGGATGGAGAGACCCAGTACTTC.

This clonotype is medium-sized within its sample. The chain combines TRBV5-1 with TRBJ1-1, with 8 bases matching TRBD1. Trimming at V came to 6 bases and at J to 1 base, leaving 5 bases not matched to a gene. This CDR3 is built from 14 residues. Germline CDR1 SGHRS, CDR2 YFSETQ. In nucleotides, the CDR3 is TGCGCCAGCAACGGACAGGGTTCGAACACTGAAGCTTTCTTT. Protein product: CASNGQGSNTEAFF.

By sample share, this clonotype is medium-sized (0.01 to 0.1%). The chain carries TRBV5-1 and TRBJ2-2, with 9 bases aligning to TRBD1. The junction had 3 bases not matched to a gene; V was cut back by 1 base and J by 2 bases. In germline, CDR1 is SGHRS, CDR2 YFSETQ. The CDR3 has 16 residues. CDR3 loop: CASSLRTGVNTGELFF. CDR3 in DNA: TGCGCCAGCAGCTTGAGGACAGGGGTCAACACCGGGGAGCTGTTTTTT.

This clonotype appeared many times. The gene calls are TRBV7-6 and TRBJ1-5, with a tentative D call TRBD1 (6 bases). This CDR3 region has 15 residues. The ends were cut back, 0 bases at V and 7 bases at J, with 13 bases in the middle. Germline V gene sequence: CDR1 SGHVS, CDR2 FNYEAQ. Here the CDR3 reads CASSLAQGGGQPQHF. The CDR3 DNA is TGTGCCAGCAGCTTAGCGCAAGGGGGAGGACAGCCCCAGCATTTT.

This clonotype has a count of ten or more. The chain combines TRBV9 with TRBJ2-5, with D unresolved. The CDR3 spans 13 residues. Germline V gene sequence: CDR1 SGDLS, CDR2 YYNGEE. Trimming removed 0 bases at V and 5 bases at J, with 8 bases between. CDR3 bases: TGTGCCAGCAGCGTAGAGAGGTGGGAGACCCAGTACTTC. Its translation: CASSVERWETQYF.

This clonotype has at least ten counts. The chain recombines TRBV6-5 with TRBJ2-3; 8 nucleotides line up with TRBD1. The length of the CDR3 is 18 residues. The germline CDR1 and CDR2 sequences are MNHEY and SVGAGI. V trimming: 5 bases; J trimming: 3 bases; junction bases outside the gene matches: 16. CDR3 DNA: TGTGCCAGCAGTACACTTTTCCCCGGGACAGGCCGTACAGATACGCAGTATTTT. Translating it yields CASSTLFPGTGRTDTQYF.

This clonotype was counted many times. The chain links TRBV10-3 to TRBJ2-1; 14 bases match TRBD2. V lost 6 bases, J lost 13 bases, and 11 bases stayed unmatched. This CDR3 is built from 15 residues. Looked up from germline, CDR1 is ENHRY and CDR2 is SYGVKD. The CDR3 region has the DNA TGTGCCATCAGCCCGGGACTAGCGGGGGCCCCTATACAGTTCTTC. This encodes CAISPGLAGAPIQFF.

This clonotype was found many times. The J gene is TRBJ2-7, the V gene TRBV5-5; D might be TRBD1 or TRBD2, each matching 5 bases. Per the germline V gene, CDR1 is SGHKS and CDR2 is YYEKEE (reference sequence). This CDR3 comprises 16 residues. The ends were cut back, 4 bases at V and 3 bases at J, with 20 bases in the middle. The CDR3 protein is CASSLSATGPDYEQYF. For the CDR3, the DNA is TGTGCCAGCAGCCTCTCAGCTACGGGACCCGACTACGAGCAGTACTTC. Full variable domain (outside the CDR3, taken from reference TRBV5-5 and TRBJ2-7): DAGVTQSPTHLIKTRGQQVTLRCSPISGHKSVSWYQQVLGQGPQFIFQYYEKEERGRGNFPDRFSARQFPNYSSELNVNALLLGDSALYLCASSLSATGPDYEQYFGPGTRLTVT.

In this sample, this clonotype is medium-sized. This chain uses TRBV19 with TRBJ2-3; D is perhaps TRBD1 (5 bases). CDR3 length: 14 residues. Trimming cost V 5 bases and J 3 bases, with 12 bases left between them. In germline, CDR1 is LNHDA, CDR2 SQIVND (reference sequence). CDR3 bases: TGTGCCAGTAGTTTACAGGTTACAACAGATACGCAGTATTTT. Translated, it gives CASSLQVTTDTQYF.

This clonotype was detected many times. CDR3 sequence (DNA): TGCGCCAGCAGCTGGGACTACAATGAGCAGTTCTTC. Protein product: CASSWDYNEQFF. The J gene is TRBJ2-1, the V gene TRBV5-1, with D hard to call. Trimming removed 3 bases at V and 3 bases at J, with 4 bases between. Germline assignment: CDR1 SGHRS and CDR2 YFSETQ. This CDR3 is 12 amino acids long.

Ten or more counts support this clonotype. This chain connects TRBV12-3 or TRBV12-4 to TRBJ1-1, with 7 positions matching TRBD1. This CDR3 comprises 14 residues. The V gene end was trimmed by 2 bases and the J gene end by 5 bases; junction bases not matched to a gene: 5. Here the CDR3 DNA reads TGTGCCAGCAGTTTACAGGGGGATGGGACTGAAGCTTTCTTT. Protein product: CASSLQGDGTEAFF.

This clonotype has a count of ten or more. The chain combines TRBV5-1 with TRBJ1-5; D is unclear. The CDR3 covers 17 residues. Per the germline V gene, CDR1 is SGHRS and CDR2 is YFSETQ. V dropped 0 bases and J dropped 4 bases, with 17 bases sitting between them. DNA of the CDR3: TGCGCCAGCAGCTTGGGCCGGAGTTCAAGCCTTAATCAGCCCCAGCATTTT. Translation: CASSLGRSSSLNQPQHF.

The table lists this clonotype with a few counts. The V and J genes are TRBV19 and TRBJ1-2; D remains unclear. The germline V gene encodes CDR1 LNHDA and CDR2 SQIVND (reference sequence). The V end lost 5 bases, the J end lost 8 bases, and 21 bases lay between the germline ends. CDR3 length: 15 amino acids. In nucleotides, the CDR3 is TGTGCCAGTAGTCCAAAAGGTAACCCTTCTGGAGGCTACACCTTC. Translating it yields CASSPKGNPSGGYTF.

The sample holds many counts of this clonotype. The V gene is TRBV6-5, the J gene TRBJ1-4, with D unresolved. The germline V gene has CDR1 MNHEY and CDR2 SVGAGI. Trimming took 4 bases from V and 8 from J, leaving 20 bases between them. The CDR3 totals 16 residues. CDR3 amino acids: CASSSLTGASYEKLFF. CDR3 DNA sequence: TGTGCCAGCAGTTCCCTTACGGGAGCCTCGTACGAAAAACTGTTTTTT.